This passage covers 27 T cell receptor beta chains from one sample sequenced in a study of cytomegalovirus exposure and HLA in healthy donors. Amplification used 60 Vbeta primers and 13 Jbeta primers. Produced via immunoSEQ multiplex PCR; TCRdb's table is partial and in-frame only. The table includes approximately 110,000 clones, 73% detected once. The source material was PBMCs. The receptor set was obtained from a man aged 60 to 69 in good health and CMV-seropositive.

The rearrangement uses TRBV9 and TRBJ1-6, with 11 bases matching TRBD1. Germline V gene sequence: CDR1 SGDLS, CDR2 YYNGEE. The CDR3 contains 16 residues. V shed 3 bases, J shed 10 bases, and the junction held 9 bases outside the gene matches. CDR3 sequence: CASSAHGGTGGSPLHF. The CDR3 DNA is TGTGCCAGCAGCGCCCATGGGGGGACAGGGGGATCACCCCTCCACTTT. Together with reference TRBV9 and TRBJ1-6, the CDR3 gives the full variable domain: DSGVTQTPKHLITATGQRVTLRCSPRSGDLSVYWYQQSLDQGLQFLIQYYNGEERAKGNILERFSAQQFPDLHSELNLSSLELGDSALYFCASSAHGGTGGSPLHFGNGTRLTVT.

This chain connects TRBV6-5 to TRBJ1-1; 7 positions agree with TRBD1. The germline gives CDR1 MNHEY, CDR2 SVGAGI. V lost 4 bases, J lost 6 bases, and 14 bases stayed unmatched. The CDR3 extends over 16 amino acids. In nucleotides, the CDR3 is TGTGCCAGCAGTTCGCACAGGGGAGAGGGTGGGGCTGAAGCTTTCTTT. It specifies CASSSHRGEGGAEAFF.

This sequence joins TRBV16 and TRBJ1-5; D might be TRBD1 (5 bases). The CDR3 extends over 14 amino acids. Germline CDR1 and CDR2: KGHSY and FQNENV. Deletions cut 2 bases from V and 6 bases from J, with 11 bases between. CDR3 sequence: CASSQTREGQPQHF. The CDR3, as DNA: TGTGCCAGCAGCCAAACCAGGGAGGGTCAGCCCCAGCATTTT. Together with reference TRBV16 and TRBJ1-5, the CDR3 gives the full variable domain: GEEVAQTPKHLVRGEGQKAKLYCAPIKGHSYVFWYQQVLKNEFKFLISFQNENVFDETGMPKERFSAKCLPNSPCSLEIQATKLEDSAVYFCASSQTREGQPQHFGDGTRLSIL.

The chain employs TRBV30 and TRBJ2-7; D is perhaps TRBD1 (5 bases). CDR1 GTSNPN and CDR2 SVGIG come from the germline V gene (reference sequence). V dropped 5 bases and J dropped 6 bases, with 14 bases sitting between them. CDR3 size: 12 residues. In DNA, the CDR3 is TGTGCCTGGGGGGCAGGTTTCGTCGAGCAGTACTTC. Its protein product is CAWGAGFVEQYF.

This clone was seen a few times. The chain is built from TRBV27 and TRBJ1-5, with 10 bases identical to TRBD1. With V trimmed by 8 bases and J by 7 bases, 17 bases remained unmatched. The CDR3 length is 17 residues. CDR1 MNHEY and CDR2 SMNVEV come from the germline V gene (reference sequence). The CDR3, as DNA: TGTGCCAGCCAGTCTCGATGGACAGGGGGGAGATCCCAGCCCCAGCATTTT. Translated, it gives CASQSRWTGGRSQPQHF.

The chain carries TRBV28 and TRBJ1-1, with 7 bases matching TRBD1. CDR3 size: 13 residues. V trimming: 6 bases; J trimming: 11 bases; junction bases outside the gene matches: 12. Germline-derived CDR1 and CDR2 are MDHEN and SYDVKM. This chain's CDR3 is CASSLGTASLAFF. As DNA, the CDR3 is TGTGCCAGCAGCCTTGGGACAGCCTCTTTGGCTTTCTTT. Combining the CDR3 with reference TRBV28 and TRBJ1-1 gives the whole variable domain DVKVTQSSRYLVKRTGEKVFLECVQDMDHENMFWYRQDPGLGLRLIYFSYDVKMKEKGDIPEGYSVSREKKERFSLILESASTNQTSMYLCASSLGTASLAFFGQGTRLTVV.

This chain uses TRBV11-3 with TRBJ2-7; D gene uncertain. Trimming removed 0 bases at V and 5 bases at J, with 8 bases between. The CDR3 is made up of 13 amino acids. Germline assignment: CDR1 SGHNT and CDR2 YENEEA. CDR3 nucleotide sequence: TGTGCCAGCAGCTTAGACCTAACAGACGAGCAGTACTTC. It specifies CASSLDLTDEQYF. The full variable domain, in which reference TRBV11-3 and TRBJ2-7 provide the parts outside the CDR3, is EAGVVQSPRYKIIEKKQPVAFWCNPISGHNTLYWYLQNLGQGPELLIRYENEEAVDDSQLPKDRFSAERLKGVDSTLKIQPAELGDSAVYLCASSLDLTDEQYFGPGTRLTVT.

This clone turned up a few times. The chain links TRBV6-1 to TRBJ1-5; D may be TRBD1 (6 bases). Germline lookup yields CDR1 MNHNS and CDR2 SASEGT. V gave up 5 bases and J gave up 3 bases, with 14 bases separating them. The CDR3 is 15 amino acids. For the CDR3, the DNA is TGTGCCAGCAGTCCGGACAGCAACCTCAATCAGCCCCAGCATTTT. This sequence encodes CASSPDSNLNQPQHF.

CDR3 nucleotide sequence: TGTGCCAGCAGTAGTCCGGGGGGGAGTTACGAGCAGTACTTC. Translated, it gives CASSSPGGSYEQYF. This chain links TRBV6-6 with TRBJ2-7, with 8 bases fitting TRBD2. The CDR3 is 14 amino acids. The J segment lost 4 bases and the V segment lost 5 bases, leaving 7 bases of the junction unmatched. The germline V gene encodes CDR1 MNHNY and CDR2 SVGAGI (reference sequence).

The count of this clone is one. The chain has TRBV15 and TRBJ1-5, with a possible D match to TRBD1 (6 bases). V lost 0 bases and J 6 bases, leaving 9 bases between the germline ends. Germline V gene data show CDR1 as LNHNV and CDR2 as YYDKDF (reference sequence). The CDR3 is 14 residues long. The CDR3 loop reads CATSRDRRGQPQHF. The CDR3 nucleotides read TGTGCCACCAGCAGAGATCGCAGGGGTCAGCCCCAGCATTTT. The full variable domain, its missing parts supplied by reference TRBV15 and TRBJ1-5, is DAMVIQNPRYQVTQFGKPVTLSCSQTLNHNVMYWYQQKSSQAPKLLFHYYDKDFNNEADTPDNFQSRRPNTSFCFLDIRSPGLGDTAMYLCATSRDRRGQPQHFGDGTRLSIL.

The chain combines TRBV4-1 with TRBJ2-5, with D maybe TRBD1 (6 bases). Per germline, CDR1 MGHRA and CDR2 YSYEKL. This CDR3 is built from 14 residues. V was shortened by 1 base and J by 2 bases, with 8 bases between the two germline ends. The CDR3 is CASSQGTVQETQYF. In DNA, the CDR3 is TGCGCCAGCAGCCAAGGGACAGTTCAAGAGACCCAGTACTTC.

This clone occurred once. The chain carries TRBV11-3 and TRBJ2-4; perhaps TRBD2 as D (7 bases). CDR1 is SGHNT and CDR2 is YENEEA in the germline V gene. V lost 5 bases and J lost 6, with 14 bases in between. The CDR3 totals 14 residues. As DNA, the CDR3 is TGTGCCAGCAGCCACGGGGGGCTGGGAAACATTCAGTACTTC. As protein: CASSHGGLGNIQYF.

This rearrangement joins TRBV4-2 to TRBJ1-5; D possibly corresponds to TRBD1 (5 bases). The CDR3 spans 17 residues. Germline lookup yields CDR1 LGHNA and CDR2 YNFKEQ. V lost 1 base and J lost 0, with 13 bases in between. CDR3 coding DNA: TGTGCCAGCAGCCAAGCATCGTCCAGGGATAGCAATCAGCCCCAGCATTTT. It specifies CASSQASSRDSNQPQHF.

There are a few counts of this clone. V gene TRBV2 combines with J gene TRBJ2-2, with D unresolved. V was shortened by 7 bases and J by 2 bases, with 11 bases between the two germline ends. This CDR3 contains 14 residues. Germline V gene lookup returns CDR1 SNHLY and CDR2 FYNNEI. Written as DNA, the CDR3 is TGTGCCAGCAATTTCGATAGAAACACCGGGGAGCTGTTTTTT. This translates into CASNFDRNTGELFF.

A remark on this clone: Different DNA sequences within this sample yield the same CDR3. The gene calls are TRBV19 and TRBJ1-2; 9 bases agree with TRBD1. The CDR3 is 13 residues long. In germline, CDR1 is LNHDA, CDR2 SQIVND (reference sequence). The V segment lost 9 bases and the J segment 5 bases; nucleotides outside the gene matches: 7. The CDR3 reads CASTPGQGYGYTF. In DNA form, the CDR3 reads TGTGCCAGCACCCCTGGACAGGGGTATGGCTACACCTTC.

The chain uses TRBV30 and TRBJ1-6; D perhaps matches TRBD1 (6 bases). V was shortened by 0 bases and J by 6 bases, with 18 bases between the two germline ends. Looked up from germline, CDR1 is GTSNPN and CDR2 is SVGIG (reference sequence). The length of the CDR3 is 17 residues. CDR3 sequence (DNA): TGTGCCTGGAGTGTACTGGCTGGTGGACAGACTAATTCACCCCTCCACTTT. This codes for CAWSVLAGGQTNSPLHF.

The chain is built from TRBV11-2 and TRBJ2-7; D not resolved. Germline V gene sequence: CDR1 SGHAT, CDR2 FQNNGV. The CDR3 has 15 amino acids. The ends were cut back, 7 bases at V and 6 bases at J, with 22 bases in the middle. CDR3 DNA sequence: TGTGCCAGCACCCCAAGCCGCGGATCGTTTTCCGAGCAGTACTTC. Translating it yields CASTPSRGSFSEQYF. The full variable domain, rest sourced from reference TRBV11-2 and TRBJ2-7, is EAGVAQSPRYKIIEKRQSVAFWCNPISGHATLYWYQQILGQGPKLLIQFQNNGVVDDSQLPKDRFSAERLKGVDSTLKIQPAKLEDSAVYLCASTPSRGSFSEQYFGPGTRLTVT.

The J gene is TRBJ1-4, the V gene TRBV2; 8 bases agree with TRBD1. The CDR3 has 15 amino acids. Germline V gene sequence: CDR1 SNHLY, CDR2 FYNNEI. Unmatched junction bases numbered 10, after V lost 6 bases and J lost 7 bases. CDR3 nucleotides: TGTGCCAGCAGAGACCCAGGGGGCGCGAGTGAAAAACTGTTTTTT. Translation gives CASRDPGGASEKLFF.

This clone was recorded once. The CDR3 DNA sequence: TGCGCCAGCAGCCTACGGGGGGCTGTACAAGAGACCCAGTACTTC. Translating it yields CASSLRGAVQETQYF. V gene TRBV5-1 combines with J gene TRBJ2-5, with a possible D match to TRBD2 (7 bases). Per germline, CDR1 SGHRS and CDR2 YFSETQ. The CDR3 has 15 residues. V shed 4 bases and J shed 2 bases, with 15 bases lying between them.

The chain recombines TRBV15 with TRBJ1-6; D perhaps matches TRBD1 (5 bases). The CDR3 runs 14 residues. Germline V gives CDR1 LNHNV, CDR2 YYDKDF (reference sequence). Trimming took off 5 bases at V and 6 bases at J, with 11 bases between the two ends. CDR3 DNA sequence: TGTGCCACCAGCGATCGCGGGGGTAATTCACCCCTCCACTTT. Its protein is CATSDRGGNSPLHF.

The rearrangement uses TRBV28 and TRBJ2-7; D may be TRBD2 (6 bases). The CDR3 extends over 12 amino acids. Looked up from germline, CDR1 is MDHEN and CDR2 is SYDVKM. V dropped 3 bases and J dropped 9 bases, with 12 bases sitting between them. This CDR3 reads CASSLIQGGQYF. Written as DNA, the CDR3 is TGTGCCAGCAGTTTGATTCAGGGAGGGCAGTACTTC.

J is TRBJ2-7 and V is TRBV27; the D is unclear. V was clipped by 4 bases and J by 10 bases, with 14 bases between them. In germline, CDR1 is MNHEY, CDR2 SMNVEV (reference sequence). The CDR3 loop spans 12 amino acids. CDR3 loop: CASSSSWAKQYF. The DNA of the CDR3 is TGTGCCAGCAGTTCCTCTTGGGCGAAACAGTACTTC.

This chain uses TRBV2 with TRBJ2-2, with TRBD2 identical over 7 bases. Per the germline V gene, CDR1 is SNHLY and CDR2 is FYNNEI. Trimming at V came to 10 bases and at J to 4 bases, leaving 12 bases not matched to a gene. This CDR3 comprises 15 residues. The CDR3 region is CATRSGSGLTGELFF. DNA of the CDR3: TGTGCCACCCGATCGGGTAGCGGGCTCACCGGGGAGCTGTTTTTT. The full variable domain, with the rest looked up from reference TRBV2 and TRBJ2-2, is EPEVTQTPSHQVTQMGQEVILRCVPISNHLYFYWYRQILGQKVEFLVSFYNNEISEKSEIFDDQFSVERPDGSNFTLKIRSTKLEDSAMYFCATRSGSGLTGELFFGEGSRLTVL.

DNA of the CDR3: TGTGCCATCAGTGAGTACGCAGGGGTTAGGAATGAGCAGTTCTTC. Protein sequence: CAISEYAGVRNEQFF. The gene calls are TRBV10-3 and TRBJ2-1; D is possibly TRBD1 (6 bases). V was pared by 1 base and J by 7 bases, with 14 bases between. CDR1 ENHRY and CDR2 SYGVKD come from the germline V gene. The CDR3 contains 15 residues.

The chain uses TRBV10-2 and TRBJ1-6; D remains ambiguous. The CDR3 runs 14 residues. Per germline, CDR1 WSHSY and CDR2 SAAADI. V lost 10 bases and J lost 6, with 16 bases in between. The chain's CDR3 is CATSLTPGNSPLHF. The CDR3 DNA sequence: TGCGCCACCTCTTTAACCCCGGGTAATTCACCCCTCCACTTT.

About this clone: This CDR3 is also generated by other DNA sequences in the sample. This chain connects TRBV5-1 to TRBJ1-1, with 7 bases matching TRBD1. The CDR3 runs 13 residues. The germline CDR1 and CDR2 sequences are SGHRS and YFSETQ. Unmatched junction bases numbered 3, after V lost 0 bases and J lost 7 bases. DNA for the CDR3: TGCGCCAGCAGCTTGGGACAGGGAGGTGAAGCTTTCTTT. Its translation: CASSLGQGGEAFF.

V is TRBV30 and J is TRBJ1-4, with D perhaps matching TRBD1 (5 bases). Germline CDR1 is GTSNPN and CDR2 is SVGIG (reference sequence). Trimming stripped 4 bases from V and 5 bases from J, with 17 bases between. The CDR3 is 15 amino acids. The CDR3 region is CAWTPGGAGNEKLFF. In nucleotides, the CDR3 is TGTGCCTGGACGCCGGGTGGGGCGGGAAATGAAAAACTGTTTTTT. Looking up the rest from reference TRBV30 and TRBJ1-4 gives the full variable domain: SQTIHQWPATLVQPVGSPLSLECTVEGTSNPNLYWYRQAAGRGLQLLFYSVGIGQISSEVPQNLSASRPQDRQFILSSKKLLLSDSGFYLCAWTPGGAGNEKLFFGSGTQLSVL.